This T cell receptor (beta chain) was documented in a study of blood T cell repertoires in COVID-19. The V gene's germline CDR1 is LGHDT and CDR2 YNNKEL (reference sequence). V trimming: 0 bases; J trimming: 4 bases; junction bases outside the gene matches: 4. There are 15 residues in the CDR3. Sequencing was performed with immunoSEQ multiplex PCR; in TCRdb, only in-frame clones are kept and a portion is missing. The sample has roughly 320,000 clones, around 86% seen once. The TCR comes from a man younger than 40 who had recovered from COVID-19. This rearrangement joins TRBV3-1 (or the pseudogene TRBV3-2) to TRBJ2-5; 8 bases match TRBD1. The sequencing input was PBMCs or T cells enriched from blood (not recorded which). The CDR3 is CASSQDQGASETQYF. CDR3 sequence (DNA): TGTGCCAGCAGCCAAGATCAGGGGGCCTCAGAGACCCAGTACTTC.